Shown below are 26 T cell receptor beta chains from a single sample sequenced in a study of cytomegalovirus exposure and HLA in healthy donors. Primers for the PCR totalled 60 Vbeta and 13 Jbeta. Profiled with immunoSEQ multiplex PCR; TCRdb holds only in-frame clones, not every one. The table lists roughly 200,000 clones, roughly three quarters of them singletons. Sequenced: PBMCs. These TCRs come from a male donor in good health and CMV-seronegative.

V usage is TRBV7-3 and J usage is TRBJ1-2; 8 bases match TRBD1. The CDR3 sequence is 15 residues long. Unmatched junction bases numbered 9, after V lost 2 bases and J lost 7 bases. Germline V gives CDR1 SGHTA, CDR2 FQGTGA. DNA for the CDR3: TGTGCCAGCAGCTTATTTCACAGGGGGAACGGTGGCTACACCTTC. This encodes CASSLFHRGNGGYTF.

This chain joins TRBV5-6 and TRBJ1-5, with D perhaps matching TRBD1 (5 bases). V shed 2 bases and J shed 7 bases, with 13 bases lying between them. Germline V gene data show CDR1 as SGHDT and CDR2 as YYEEEE. There are 14 residues in the CDR3. The CDR3 reads CASSFGGAGQPQHF. The CDR3 DNA sequence: TGTGCCAGCAGCTTCGGAGGGGCCGGGCAGCCCCAGCATTTT.

This clone was detected a few times. CDR3 in amino acids: CASTLLGARTEAFF. The CDR3 nucleotides read TGTGCCAGCACCCTCCTGGGGGCGCGCACTGAAGCTTTCTTT. V usage is TRBV6-5 and J usage is TRBJ1-1; D might be TRBD1 (6 bases). The CDR3 runs 14 residues. Trimming stripped 7 bases from V and 4 bases from J, with 16 bases between. CDR1 MNHEY and CDR2 SVGAGI come from the germline V gene.

The V call is TRBV7-8, the J call TRBJ2-1, with D perhaps matching TRBD2 (5 bases). The CDR3 sequence is 14 residues long. The germline V gene has CDR1 SGHVS and CDR2 FQNEAQ. V shed 3 bases and J shed 7 bases, with 13 bases lying between them. In DNA form, the CDR3 reads TGTGCCAGCAGCTTGAGTAGCGTGGGAAATGAGCAGTTCTTC. Its translation: CASSLSSVGNEQFF.

This clone was seen more than once but under ten times. The rearrangement uses TRBV5-8 and TRBJ1-5; no clear D. Germline assignment: CDR1 SGHTS and CDR2 YDEGEE. Trimming took 4 bases from V and 3 from J, leaving 11 bases between them. This CDR3 has 14 amino acids. CDR3 protein: CASSIPGFNQPQHF. In DNA form, the CDR3 reads TGTGCCAGCAGCATACCCGGGTTCAATCAGCCCCAGCATTTT.

Notes on this clone: An end of the junction differs from the germline gene, which may be a read error. The chain has TRBV20-1 and TRBJ1-1; no firm D call. CDR1 and CDR2 from the germline V gene are DFQATT and SNEGSKA (reference sequence). This CDR3 comprises 11 residues. The chain's CDR3 is CSARIREHRVF. The CDR3 DNA reads TGCAGTGCTCGCATCCGGGAGCACCGGGTCTTT.

This clone was detected only once. DNA for the CDR3: TGTGCCATCAGTGAGTCGGGAAGACAGTTGAACACTGAAGCTTTCTTT. Protein product: CAISESGRQLNTEAFF. The chain couples TRBV10-3 to TRBJ1-1, with a possible D match to TRBD1 (5 bases). The CDR3 runs to 16 residues. CDR1 ENHRY and CDR2 SYGVKD come from the germline V gene. Trimming cost V 0 bases and J 0 bases, with 11 bases left between them.

This chain connects TRBV19 to TRBJ2-4; the D is unclear. The CDR3 spans 12 residues. Germline V gene lookup returns CDR1 LNHDA and CDR2 SQIVND (reference sequence). Trimming left V 5 bases short and J 9 bases short, with 11 bases between. The CDR3 DNA is TGTGCCAGTAGTCCGGGTATCGGCATTCAGTACTTC. Amino acid sequence: CASSPGIGIQYF.

The chain links TRBV7-9 to TRBJ1-4, with D possibly being TRBD1 (6 bases). This CDR3 contains 16 residues. Germline V gene data show CDR1 as SEHNR and CDR2 as FQNEAQ (reference sequence). V shed 5 bases and J shed 3 bases, with 16 bases lying between them. CDR3: CASSGSAGVANEKLFF. The CDR3, as DNA: TGTGCCAGCAGCGGCAGCGCAGGGGTGGCTAATGAAAAACTGTTTTTT.

V is TRBV9 and J is TRBJ2-2; weak D call: TRBD2 (6 bases). The germline V and J ends were trimmed by 0 bases and 1 base, with 16 bases remaining between them. CDR1 and CDR2 from the germline V gene are SGDLS and YYNGEE. The CDR3 totals 18 residues. The CDR3 reads CASSVEGGGSGNTGELFF. The CDR3 region has the DNA TGTGCCAGCAGCGTAGAAGGTGGGGGGAGTGGGAACACCGGGGAGCTGTTTTTT.

The chain uses TRBV6-6 and TRBJ1-5; perhaps TRBD1 as D (6 bases). Deletions cut 6 bases from V and 5 bases from J, with 17 bases between. Germline CDR1 MNHNY, CDR2 SVGAGI (reference sequence). CDR3 length: 15 amino acids. Here the CDR3 reads CASRQGGDTHQPQHF. For the CDR3, the DNA is TGTGCCAGCAGGCAAGGGGGGGACACCCATCAGCCCCAGCATTTT.

The V and J genes are TRBV5-4 and TRBJ2-3, with TRBD1 matching 9 bases. The CDR3 is 17 residues long. V lost 2 bases to trimming and J lost 3 bases; unmatched junction nucleotides: 10. CDR1 is SGHNT and CDR2 is YYREEE in the germline V gene (reference sequence). The CDR3: CASSFYRGQGRTDTQYF. In DNA form, the CDR3 reads TGTGCCAGCAGCTTTTATAGGGGACAGGGTCGTACAGATACGCAGTATTTT.

V and J are TRBV14 and TRBJ2-3; perhaps TRBD2 as D (6 bases). Per germline, CDR1 SGHDN and CDR2 FVKESK. The CDR3 totals 15 residues. The V end was cut by 4 bases, the J end by 7 bases, with 18 bases between. CDR3 in DNA: TGTGCCAGCAGCCCTTTTAAGGAGGGGCCAAATACGCAGTATTTT. Its protein product is CASSPFKEGPNTQYF.

The chain employs TRBV30 and TRBJ2-1; a weak D match, TRBD2 (6 bases). V was trimmed by 2 bases and J by 9 bases, leaving 8 bases between them. The CDR3 consists of 11 residues. CDR1 GTSNPN and CDR2 SVGIG come from the germline V gene (reference sequence). In DNA form, the CDR3 reads TGTGCCTGGAGTATGGGGGGTGAGCAGTTCTTC. This encodes CAWSMGGEQFF. Complete variable domain (other parts from reference TRBV30 and TRBJ2-1): SQTIHQWPATLVQPVGSPLSLECTVEGTSNPNLYWYRQAAGRGLQLLFYSVGIGQISSEVPQNLSASRPQDRQFILSSKKLLLSDSGFYLCAWSMGGEQFFGPGTRLTVL.

The chain is built from TRBV19 and TRBJ1-1, with 10 bases aligning to TRBD1. CDR1 and CDR2 from the germline V gene are LNHDA and SQIVND (reference sequence). This CDR3 region has 14 residues. V trimming: 4 bases; J trimming: 7 bases; junction bases outside the gene matches: 6. CDR3 sequence reads: CASSRGQGLNEAFF. As DNA, the CDR3 is TGTGCCAGTAGTAGGGGACAGGGGCTCAATGAAGCTTTCTTT.

This chain joins TRBV27 and TRBJ1-3; D uncertain. Trimming left V 3 bases short and J 0 bases short, with 12 bases between. The length of the CDR3 is 16 residues. CDR1 MNHEY and CDR2 SMNVEV come from the germline V gene (reference sequence). The CDR3 protein is CASSFSYSTSGNTIYF. The CDR3 DNA reads TGTGCCAGCAGTTTTTCGTACAGCACCTCTGGAAACACCATATATTTT.

This clone came up once. The V call is TRBV25-1, the J call TRBJ2-1; 11 bases match TRBD2. The V and J ends lost 8 bases and 4 bases, in that order; junction bases with no gene match: 4. CDR1 and CDR2 from the germline V gene are MGHDK and SYGVNS. CDR3 length: 14 residues. The DNA for the CDR3 is TGTGCCAGCGCGGGACTAGCGGAATACAATGAGCAGTTCTTC. It codes for CASAGLAEYNEQFF. Combining the CDR3 with reference TRBV25-1 and TRBJ2-1 gives the whole variable domain EADIYQTPRYLVIGTGKKITLECSQTMGHDKMYWYQQDPGMELHLIHYSYGVNSTEKGDLSSESTVSRIRTEHFPLTLESARPSHTSQYLCASAGLAEYNEQFFGPGTRLTVL.

V gene TRBV11-2 combines with J gene TRBJ2-2; tentative D call: TRBD2 (5 bases). V lost 6 bases and J 3 bases, leaving 8 bases between the germline ends. This CDR3 has 13 residues. CDR1 and CDR2 from the germline V gene are SGHAT and FQNNGV. The CDR3 sequence: CASSRDHTGELFF. The CDR3 DNA is TGTGCCAGCAGTCGGGATCACACCGGGGAGCTGTTTTTT.

The chain has TRBV30 and TRBJ2-6, with no clear D. The CDR3 runs to 13 residues. Trimming removed 3 bases at V and 4 bases at J, with 7 bases between. In germline, CDR1 is GTSNPN, CDR2 SVGIG (reference sequence). CDR3: CAWRTSGANVLTF. CDR3 coding DNA: TGTGCCTGGAGGACATCCGGGGCCAACGTCCTGACTTTC.

The chain is built from TRBV5-4 and TRBJ2-3; D perhaps matches TRBD1 (6 bases). There are 13 residues in the CDR3. Trimming removed 4 bases at V and 1 base at J, with 7 bases between. The V gene's germline CDR1 is SGHNT and CDR2 YYREEE (reference sequence). In DNA, the CDR3 is TGTGCCAGCAGCCCAGGGGGCACAGATACGCAGTATTTT. It translates to CASSPGGTDTQYF.

For the CDR3, the DNA is TGTGCCATCAGTGGCGGACAGTGGGACACTGAAGCTTTCTTT. As protein: CAISGGQWDTEAFF. V usage is TRBV10-3 and J usage is TRBJ1-1; possible D gene TRBD1, 6 bases. V was cut by 4 bases and J by 3 bases, with 12 bases left in between. Germline V gene lookup returns CDR1 ENHRY and CDR2 SYGVKD. The CDR3 spans 14 residues.

CDR3 residues: CASSLSRGGTEAFF. The DNA of the CDR3 is TGTGCCAGCAGTTTATCGAGAGGGGGCACTGAAGCTTTCTTT. V is TRBV27 and J is TRBJ1-1; TRBD1 is a possible D gene (6 bases). CDR1 and CDR2 (germline): MNHEY, SMNVEV (reference sequence). The ends were cut back, 0 bases at V and 4 bases at J, with 9 bases in the middle. The CDR3 sequence is 14 residues long.

The table lists this clone with a few counts. This chain joins TRBV28 and TRBJ1-5; D is possibly TRBD1 (6 bases). Germline V gene sequence: CDR1 MDHEN, CDR2 SYDVKM. The CDR3 has 14 residues. The germline V and J ends were trimmed by 3 bases and 1 base, with 7 bases remaining between them. The CDR3 DNA reads as TGTGCCAGCAGTTTGGACAGAAGCAATCAGCCCCAGCATTTT. Translated, it gives CASSLDRSNQPQHF.

This chain connects TRBV19 to TRBJ2-1; 7 bases align to TRBD2. The CDR3 runs to 19 residues. The V segment lost 5 bases and the J segment 0 bases; nucleotides outside the gene matches: 16. The germline V gene encodes CDR1 LNHDA and CDR2 SQIVND (reference sequence). The CDR3 DNA follows: TGTGCCAGTAGTCCCGGACTAGTATTCCTGACTAGCTCCTACAATGAGCAGTTCTTC. Its protein is CASSPGLVFLTSSYNEQFF.

The chain carries TRBV2 and TRBJ1-4, with D maybe TRBD1 (5 bases). V lost 6 bases and J 7 bases, leaving 9 bases between the germline ends. The germline gives CDR1 SNHLY, CDR2 FYNNEI. The CDR3 has 12 residues. CDR3 region: CASSRESEKLFF. In DNA form, the CDR3 reads TGTGCCAGCAGCAGGGAAAGTGAAAAACTGTTTTTT.

The chain links TRBV4-1 to TRBJ2-3, with 7 positions matching TRBD1. CDR1 is MGHRA, CDR2 YSYEKL, per germline. J lost 3 bases, V lost 2 bases, and 5 bases had no gene match. The CDR3 length is 15 residues. The CDR3 nucleotides are TGCGCCAGCAGCCAACGGGACAGCGCGACAGATACGCAGTATTTT. Protein: CASSQRDSATDTQYF.